Listed below are T cell receptor beta chains from one sample, sequenced in a study of T cell changes during pregnancy in multiple sclerosis. Profiling relied on immunoSEQ multiplex PCR, and the TCRdb table lists in-frame clones only, not all of them. Of roughly 120,000 clones listed, under 95% are singletons. The material sequenced was peripheral blood, taken before pregnancy. The receptors were gathered from a female donor with multiple sclerosis, enrolled in a pregnancy study. CDR3s include the opening cysteine and the closing phenylalanine or tryptophan. The order of the fields is clone size, V gene, J gene, D gene, CDR3 protein, CDR3 DNA. The D gene is left open where the match is weak. Expanded clones are given a class, and other clones once, few, many or no size at all.

clone size: .
V gene: TRBV11-2
J gene: TRBJ1-1
D gene: .
CDR3 protein: CASSSDMNTEAFF
CDR3 DNA: TGTGCCAGCAGTTCAGATATGAACACTGAAGCTTTCTTT

clone size: .
V gene: TRBV5-1
J gene: TRBJ1-2
D gene: TRBD1
CDR3 protein: CASSLGTGLADF
CDR3 DNA: TGCGCCAGCAGCTTGGGGACAGGGCTTGCAGACTTC

clone size: .
V gene: TRBV7-3
J gene: TRBJ2-3
D gene: .
CDR3 protein: CASSPRGGRGPDTQYF
CDR3 DNA: TGTGCCAGCAGCCCTCGCGGGGGCCGGGGACCAGATACGCAGTATTTT

clone size: once
V gene: TRBV30
J gene: TRBJ2-4
D gene: TRBD1
CDR3 protein: CAWSPGQGGNIQYF
CDR3 DNA: TGTGCCTGGAGCCCTGGACAGGGGGGAAACATTCAGTACTTC

clone size: .
V gene: TRBV15
J gene: TRBJ1-2
D gene: TRBD1
CDR3 protein: CATSRGGQTVSGSGYTF
CDR3 DNA: TGTGCCACCAGCAGAGGGGGACAGACGGTTTCAGGTAGTGGCTACACCTTC

clone size: .
V gene: TRBV28
J gene: TRBJ2-7
D gene: TRBD2
CDR3 protein: CASSLIQRGTYEQYF
CDR3 DNA: TGTGCCAGCAGTTTAATCCAGCGGGGTACTTACGAGCAGTACTTC

clone size: .
V gene: TRBV6-1
J gene: TRBJ1-6
D gene: .
CDR3 protein: CASSEVPGASPLHF
CDR3 DNA: TGTGCCAGCAGTGAAGTTCCAGGGGCCTCACCCCTCCACTTT

clone size: once
V gene: TRBV2
J gene: TRBJ2-7
D gene: TRBD2
CDR3 protein: CASSEPGSGGSYEQYF
CDR3 DNA: TGTGCCAGCAGTGAACCTGGAAGCGGGGGCTCCTACGAGCAGTACTTC

clone size: .
V gene: TRBV7-3
J gene: TRBJ2-1
D gene: .
CDR3 protein: CASSLWGGLRNEQFF
CDR3 DNA: TGTGCCAGCAGCCTATGGGGGGGCTTAAGGAATGAGCAGTTCTTC

clone size: .
V gene: TRBV28
J gene: TRBJ2-5
D gene: .
CDR3 protein: CASSRLLVTEETQYF
CDR3 DNA: TGTGCCAGCAGCCGACTACTAGTTACGGAAGAGACCCAGTACTTC

clone size: .
V gene: TRBV5-1
J gene: TRBJ1-2
D gene: .
CDR3 protein: CASSPRDSSWYGYTF
CDR3 DNA: TGCGCCAGCAGCCCCCGGGACTCCTCATGGTATGGCTACACCTTC

clone size: .
V gene: TRBV19
J gene: TRBJ2-5
D gene: TRBD2
CDR3 protein: CASSPRLAGGLETQYF
CDR3 DNA: TGTGCCAGTAGTCCCAGACTAGCGGGGGGGCTAGAGACCCAGTACTTC

clone size: .
V gene: TRBV7-6
J gene: TRBJ1-1
D gene: .
CDR3 protein: CASSLVYGDQPGTEAFF
CDR3 DNA: TGTGCCAGCAGCTTAGTATATGGCGACCAGCCGGGGACTGAAGCTTTCTTT

clone size: .
V gene: TRBV5-1
J gene: TRBJ1-1
D gene: .
CDR3 protein: CASSLGLGQGGTEAFF
CDR3 DNA: TGCGCCAGCAGCTTGGGGTTGGGCCAGGGTGGTACTGAAGCTTTCTTT

clone size: .
V gene: TRBV7-8
J gene: TRBJ2-5
D gene: TRBD2
CDR3 protein: CASSQIAGQETQYF
CDR3 DNA: TGTGCCAGCAGCCAAATAGCGGGCCAAGAGACCCAGTACTTC

clone size: .
V gene: TRBV4-1
J gene: TRBJ2-3
D gene: TRBD2
CDR3 protein: CASSHAREGRVDTQYF
CDR3 DNA: TGCGCCAGCAGCCACGCGCGGGAGGGCCGAGTAGATACGCAGTATTTT

clone size: once
V gene: TRBV11-2
J gene: TRBJ1-4
D gene: .
CDR3 protein: CASSLAGGEKLFF
CDR3 DNA: TGTGCCAGCAGCTTAGCTGGGGGGGAAAAACTGTTTTTT

clone size: once
V gene: TRBV10-3
J gene: TRBJ1-6
D gene: TRBD1
CDR3 protein: CASSYSGTGGRSPLHF
CDR3 DNA: TGTGCCAGCAGTTACTCCGGGACAGGGGGCAGGTCACCCCTCCACTTT

clone size: .
V gene: TRBV27
J gene: TRBJ2-3
D gene: .
CDR3 protein: CASSRDFTDTQYF
CDR3 DNA: TGTGCCAGCAGCAGGGACTTCACAGATACGCAGTATTTT

clone size: .
V gene: TRBV11-2
J gene: TRBJ2-7
D gene: TRBD2
CDR3 protein: CASSRWEGKDEQYF
CDR3 DNA: TGTGCCAGCAGCCGTTGGGAGGGGAAGGACGAGCAGTACTTC

clone size: .
V gene: TRBV7-2
J gene: TRBJ2-7
D gene: .
CDR3 protein: CASSPPGRASEQYF
CDR3 DNA: TGTGCCAGCAGCCCGCCGGGCAGGGCGTCCGAGCAGTACTTC

clone size: .
V gene: TRBV9
J gene: TRBJ1-1
D gene: TRBD1
CDR3 protein: CASSVGTGAEAFF
CDR3 DNA: TGTGCCAGCAGCGTCGGGACAGGAGCAGAAGCTTTCTTT

clone size: once
V gene: TRBV5-6
J gene: TRBJ2-2
D gene: TRBD1
CDR3 protein: CASSAKQGLRAVTGELFF
CDR3 DNA: TGTGCCAGCAGCGCTAAACAGGGGCTGCGGGCCGTTACCGGGGAGCTGTTTTTT

clone size: .
V gene: TRBV7-8
J gene: TRBJ1-1
D gene: TRBD1
CDR3 protein: CASSARGRPEAFF
CDR3 DNA: TGTGCCAGCAGCGCCAGGGGGCGGCCTGAAGCTTTCTTT

clone size: .
V gene: TRBV6-5
J gene: TRBJ1-2
D gene: .
CDR3 protein: CASSYLTGYGYTF
CDR3 DNA: TGTGCCAGCAGTTACCTTACGGGCTATGGCTACACCTTC

clone size: .
V gene: TRBV5-1
J gene: TRBJ1-1
D gene: .
CDR3 protein: CASSLYGQNTEAFF
CDR3 DNA: TGCGCCAGCAGCTTATACGGACAGAACACTGAAGCTTTCTTT

clone size: .
V gene: TRBV5-1
J gene: TRBJ2-4
D gene: .
CDR3 protein: CASSSEVKNIQYF
CDR3 DNA: TGCGCCAGCAGCTCGGAGGTCAAAAACATTCAGTACTTC

clone size: .
V gene: TRBV7-3
J gene: TRBJ1-1
D gene: .
CDR3 protein: CASSLTQGDTEAFF
CDR3 DNA: TGTGCCAGCAGCTTAACACAGGGTGATACTGAAGCTTTCTTT

clone size: .
V gene: TRBV11-2
J gene: TRBJ1-1
D gene: .
CDR3 protein: CASSHALGGASTEAFF
CDR3 DNA: TGTGCCAGCAGCCACGCGTTGGGGGGGGCATCTACTGAAGCTTTCTTT

clone size: .
V gene: TRBV5-1
J gene: TRBJ1-2
D gene: .
CDR3 protein: CASSLVPGSYGYTF
CDR3 DNA: TGCGCCAGCAGCTTGGTACCGGGGAGCTATGGCTACACCTTC

clone size: once
V gene: TRBV5-4
J gene: TRBJ2-1
D gene: TRBD2
CDR3 protein: CASSLTRRLAGGEQFF
CDR3 DNA: TGTGCCAGCAGCTTGACAAGGAGACTAGCGGGAGGTGAGCAGTTCTTC

clone size: once
V gene: TRBV7-3
J gene: TRBJ2-1
D gene: .
CDR3 protein: CASSLAKANEQFF
CDR3 DNA: TGTGCCAGCAGCTTAGCGAAAGCCAATGAGCAGTTCTTC

clone size: .
V gene: TRBV4-2
J gene: TRBJ1-5
D gene: TRBD1
CDR3 protein: CASSQDQGAHQPQHF
CDR3 DNA: TGTGCCAGCAGCCAAGATCAGGGGGCCCATCAGCCCCAGCATTTT

clone size: .
V gene: TRBV29-1
J gene: TRBJ2-1
D gene: TRBD2
CDR3 protein: CSVISGSKDEQFF
CDR3 DNA: TGCAGCGTTATCAGCGGGAGTAAAGATGAGCAGTTCTTC

clone size: .
V gene: TRBV9
J gene: TRBJ2-5
D gene: TRBD2
CDR3 protein: CASSVSGGRQETQYF
CDR3 DNA: TGTGCCAGCAGCGTAAGCGGGGGGAGACAAGAGACCCAGTACTTC

clone size: once
V gene: TRBV19
J gene: TRBJ2-2
D gene: TRBD1
CDR3 protein: CASVDRGLPNTGELFF
CDR3 DNA: TGTGCCAGCGTGGACAGGGGCCTGCCGAACACCGGGGAGCTGTTTTTT

clone size: .
V gene: TRBV28
J gene: TRBJ2-5
D gene: .
CDR3 protein: CASTTLPETQYF
CDR3 DNA: TGTGCCAGCACCACGCTACCGGAGACCCAGTACTTC

clone size: .
V gene: TRBV5-1
J gene: TRBJ2-3
D gene: TRBD2
CDR3 protein: CASSLGLAPRTDTQYF
CDR3 DNA: TGCGCCAGCAGCTTGGGACTAGCTCCTCGCACAGATACGCAGTATTTT

clone size: once
V gene: TRBV5-6
J gene: TRBJ1-3
D gene: TRBD1
CDR3 protein: CASSRGQGARGNTIYF
CDR3 DNA: TGTGCCAGCAGCCGGGGGCAGGGGGCGCGTGGAAACACCATATATTTT

clone size: .
V gene: TRBV27
J gene: TRBJ2-6
D gene: .
CDR3 protein: CASSSLGANVLTF
CDR3 DNA: TGTGCCAGCAGCTCCCTCGGGGCCAACGTCCTGACTTTC

clone size: .
V gene: TRBV30
J gene: TRBJ2-7
D gene: TRBD1
CDR3 protein: CAWKGAPYEQYF
CDR3 DNA: TGTGCCTGGAAGGGGGCCCCCTACGAGCAGTACTTC

clone size: .
V gene: TRBV6-1
J gene: TRBJ2-1
D gene: .
CDR3 protein: CASSESRTPQSNEQFF
CDR3 DNA: TGTGCCAGCAGTGAATCAAGGACACCACAAAGCAATGAGCAGTTCTTC

clone size: .
V gene: TRBV13
J gene: TRBJ2-5
D gene: .
CDR3 protein: CASSSQGKKQETQYF
CDR3 DNA: TGTGCCAGCAGCTCGCAGGGGAAAAAACAAGAGACCCAGTACTTC

clone size: .
V gene: TRBV27
J gene: TRBJ2-5
D gene: TRBD2
CDR3 protein: CASSPSPPGLAGGIETQYF
CDR3 DNA: TGTGCCAGCAGTCCCTCTCCACCGGGACTAGCGGGAGGGATCGAGACCCAGTACTTC

clone size: .
V gene: TRBV6-1
J gene: TRBJ1-2
D gene: TRBD1
CDR3 protein: CASRETGVFYGYTF
CDR3 DNA: TGTGCCAGCAGGGAGACAGGGGTCTTCTATGGCTACACCTTC

clone size: .
V gene: TRBV18
J gene: TRBJ1-6
D gene: .
CDR3 protein: CASSLLGANSPLHF
CDR3 DNA: TGTGCCAGCTCTTTGTTGGGGGCCAATTCACCCCTCCACTTT

clone size: once
V gene: TRBV6-4
J gene: TRBJ2-1
D gene: .
CDR3 protein: CASSDSGGAYNEQFF
CDR3 DNA: TGTGCCAGCAGTGACTCCGGCGGGGCCTACAATGAGCAGTTCTTC

clone size: .
V gene: TRBV10-3
J gene: TRBJ1-1
D gene: TRBD1
CDR3 protein: CAISPGQGAEAFF
CDR3 DNA: TGTGCCATCAGTCCGGGACAGGGAGCTGAAGCTTTCTTT

clone size: .
V gene: TRBV6-4
J gene: TRBJ2-2
D gene: TRBD1
CDR3 protein: CASSESVQGVPTNTGELFF
CDR3 DNA: TGTGCCAGCAGTGAGTCGGTCCAGGGGGTACCAACGAACACCGGGGAGCTGTTTTTT

clone size: .
V gene: TRBV28
J gene: TRBJ2-1
D gene: .
CDR3 protein: CASSLGTSEQFF
CDR3 DNA: TGTGCCAGCAGTTTGGGGACAAGTGAGCAGTTCTTC

clone size: once
V gene: TRBV6-5
J gene: TRBJ2-5
D gene: .
CDR3 protein: CASSEEEGRKTQYF
CDR3 DNA: TGTGCCAGCAGTGAAGAGGAGGGGAGGAAGACCCAGTACTTC

clone size: .
V gene: TRBV9
J gene: TRBJ2-7
D gene: .
CDR3 protein: CASSVKGAGEQYF
CDR3 DNA: TGTGCCAGCAGCGTAAAGGGGGCGGGGGAGCAGTACTTC

clone size: .
V gene: TRBV23-1
J gene: TRBJ2-3
D gene: .
CDR3 protein: CASSQGLLRDTQYF
CDR3 DNA: TGCGCCAGCAGTCAGGGGCTTCTAAGGGATACGCAGTATTTT

clone size: .
V gene: TRBV11-2
J gene: TRBJ1-1
D gene: TRBD1
CDR3 protein: CASRRPGQGYTEAFF
CDR3 DNA: TGTGCCAGCAGACGCCCGGGACAGGGTTACACTGAAGCTTTCTTT

clone size: .
V gene: TRBV25-1
J gene: TRBJ2-1
D gene: TRBD2
CDR3 protein: CASSEYRPSGAYNEQFF
CDR3 DNA: TGTGCCAGCAGTGAATATCGGCCTAGCGGGGCTTACAATGAGCAGTTCTTC

clone size: .
V gene: TRBV5-4
J gene: TRBJ1-2
D gene: .
CDR3 protein: CASSLGSAGPYGYTF
CDR3 DNA: TGTGCCAGCAGCTTAGGGTCAGCGGGCCCCTATGGCTACACCTTC

clone size: .
V gene: TRBV30
J gene: TRBJ1-5
D gene: .
CDR3 protein: CAWSGGSNQPQHF
CDR3 DNA: TGTGCCTGGAGCGGAGGTAGCAATCAGCCCCAGCATTTT

clone size: .
V gene: TRBV5-1
J gene: TRBJ1-1
D gene: TRBD1
CDR3 protein: CASSLGQGASMNTEAFF
CDR3 DNA: TGCGCCAGCAGCTTGGGGCAGGGGGCCAGCATGAACACTGAAGCTTTCTTT

clone size: .
V gene: TRBV5-1
J gene: TRBJ2-2
D gene: .
CDR3 protein: CASSLGWGDTGELFF
CDR3 DNA: TGCGCCAGCAGCTTGGGATGGGGGGACACCGGGGAGCTGTTTTTT

clone size: .
V gene: TRBV27
J gene: TRBJ1-2
D gene: .
CDR3 protein: CASTPGGGTYGYTF
CDR3 DNA: TGTGCCAGCACTCCTGGGGGGGGAACCTATGGCTACACCTTC